The rows below give T cell receptor beta chains drawn from one sample of a study of blood T cell repertoires in COVID-19. Data came from immunoSEQ multiplex PCR; TCRdb stores just in-frame clones and leaves some out. The sample records 220,000 or so clones, 92% being singletons. The sample was peripheral blood. The receptors derive from a man between 60 and 70 years old with COVID-19, enrolled during active disease. Both conserved end residues are part of each CDR3. Each record gives: V gene, J gene, D gene, clone size, CDR3 protein, CDR3 DNA. D genes are given only for firm matches. For some rows the clone size is stated as once, few or many, or as a class when expanded; others skip it.

v_gene: TRBV7-3
j_gene: TRBJ1-1
d_gene: -
abundance: -
CDR3aa: CASSSTAGNTEAFF
CDR3nt: TGTGCCAGCAGCTCCACAGCGGGGAACACTGAAGCTTTCTTT

v_gene: TRBV28
j_gene: TRBJ2-7
d_gene: TRBD1
abundance: -
CDR3aa: CASIRTGTYEQYF
CDR3nt: TGTGCCAGCATCCGGACAGGGACCTACGAGCAGTACTTC

v_gene: TRBV10-3
j_gene: TRBJ1-4
d_gene: -
abundance: -
CDR3aa: CAISESEQSNEKLFF
CDR3nt: TGTGCCATCAGTGAGTCCGAACAGTCCAATGAAAAACTGTTTTTT

v_gene: TRBV7-2
j_gene: TRBJ2-2
d_gene: -
abundance: -
CDR3aa: CASSPGRAGGELFF
CDR3nt: TGTGCCAGCAGCCCCGGAAGGGCGGGCGGGGAGCTGTTTTTT

v_gene: TRBV5-1
j_gene: TRBJ2-7
d_gene: TRBD2
abundance: -
CDR3aa: CASSVSSGSNEQYF
CDR3nt: TGCGCCAGCAGCGTGAGTAGCGGGAGCAACGAGCAGTACTTC

v_gene: TRBV28
j_gene: TRBJ2-7
d_gene: TRBD2
abundance: -
CDR3aa: CASRTRRAGGSYEQYF
CDR3nt: TGTGCCAGCAGGACCCGGCGGGCGGGGGGGAGCTACGAGCAGTACTTC

v_gene: TRBV15
j_gene: TRBJ1-1
d_gene: -
abundance: -
CDR3aa: CATSSEMNTEAFF
CDR3nt: TGTGCCACCAGCAGTGAGATGAACACTGAAGCTTTCTTT

v_gene: TRBV5-1
j_gene: TRBJ1-1
d_gene: -
abundance: -
CDR3aa: CASSTYRGRTEAFF
CDR3nt: TGCGCCAGCAGCACTTATAGGGGTAGAACTGAAGCTTTCTTT

v_gene: TRBV7-2
j_gene: TRBJ2-7
d_gene: -
abundance: -
CDR3aa: CASSKAANYEQYF
CDR3nt: TGTGCCAGCAGCAAAGCCGCGAATTACGAGCAGTACTTC

v_gene: TRBV2
j_gene: TRBJ1-5
d_gene: -
abundance: once
CDR3aa: CASSSQGFRDSNQPQHF
CDR3nt: TGTGCCAGCAGTTCGCAGGGGTTTAGGGATAGCAATCAGCCCCAGCATTTT

v_gene: TRBV27
j_gene: TRBJ2-1
d_gene: TRBD2
abundance: -
CDR3aa: CASSLSLAGGRSSYNEQFF
CDR3nt: TGTGCCAGCAGTTTATCGCTGGCGGGGGGGCGTAGCTCCTACAATGAGCAGTTCTTC

v_gene: TRBV19
j_gene: TRBJ1-1
d_gene: -
abundance: -
CDR3aa: CASKGPKLGGSTEAFF
CDR3nt: TGTGCCAGTAAGGGTCCTAAACTCGGGGGATCCACTGAAGCTTTCTTT

v_gene: TRBV18
j_gene: TRBJ1-3
d_gene: TRBD1
abundance: -
CDR3aa: CATTGTGDGNTIYF
CDR3nt: TGTGCCACGACCGGGACAGGGGACGGAAACACCATATATTTT

v_gene: TRBV7-9
j_gene: TRBJ1-3
d_gene: TRBD1
abundance: -
CDR3aa: CASSYRGPLTGNTIYF
CDR3nt: TGTGCCAGCAGCTATAGGGGGCCTCTCACGGGAAACACCATATATTTT

v_gene: TRBV9
j_gene: TRBJ2-1
d_gene: TRBD2
abundance: few
CDR3aa: CASSSGTSGRDEQFF
CDR3nt: TGTGCCAGCAGCTCGGGGACTAGCGGGAGAGATGAGCAGTTCTTC

v_gene: TRBV6-5
j_gene: TRBJ1-6
d_gene: -
abundance: -
CDR3aa: CASSSDPGTNSPLHF
CDR3nt: TGTGCCAGCAGTTCAGACCCCGGGACAAATTCACCCCTCCACTTT

v_gene: TRBV19
j_gene: TRBJ2-1
d_gene: TRBD2
abundance: -
CDR3aa: CASSAYGGGARNEQFF
CDR3nt: TGTGCCAGTAGTGCTTATGGCGGGGGGGCAAGGAATGAGCAGTTCTTC

v_gene: TRBV5-1
j_gene: TRBJ2-7
d_gene: TRBD1
abundance: -
CDR3aa: CASSPWTGYEQYF
CDR3nt: TGCGCCAGCAGCCCGTGGACAGGGTACGAGCAGTACTTC

v_gene: TRBV7-2
j_gene: TRBJ1-1
d_gene: -
abundance: -
CDR3aa: CASSWGDLAYRAFF
CDR3nt: TGTGCCAGCAGCTGGGGGGACTTGGCATATCGAGCTTTCTTT

v_gene: TRBV2
j_gene: TRBJ1-2
d_gene: TRBD1
abundance: -
CDR3aa: CASSGQGITNYGYTF
CDR3nt: TGTGCCAGCAGTGGACAGGGGATAACTAACTATGGCTACACCTTC

v_gene: TRBV11-3
j_gene: TRBJ2-2
d_gene: -
abundance: -
CDR3aa: CASSYRRSGGELFF
CDR3nt: TGTGCCAGCAGCTATAGGCGGTCGGGCGGGGAGCTGTTTTTT

v_gene: TRBV7-9
j_gene: TRBJ2-2
d_gene: TRBD1
abundance: -
CDR3aa: CASSPALTGGNTGELFF
CDR3nt: TGTGCCAGCAGCCCTGCACTGACAGGGGGCAACACCGGGGAGCTGTTTTTT

v_gene: TRBV2
j_gene: TRBJ2-1
d_gene: TRBD2
abundance: -
CDR3aa: CASRPGLPSDEQFF
CDR3nt: TGTGCCAGCAGGCCGGGACTACCCTCGGATGAGCAGTTCTTC

v_gene: TRBV9
j_gene: TRBJ1-1
d_gene: -
abundance: -
CDR3aa: CASSVVERNTEAFF
CDR3nt: TGTGCCAGCAGCGTAGTAGAGAGGAACACTGAAGCTTTCTTT

v_gene: TRBV28
j_gene: TRBJ1-5
d_gene: TRBD1
abundance: -
CDR3aa: CASSLGQRPNQPQHF
CDR3nt: TGTGCCAGCAGTTTGGGACAGCGTCCTAATCAGCCCCAGCATTTT

v_gene: TRBV10-1
j_gene: TRBJ1-1
d_gene: -
abundance: -
CDR3aa: CASSDPGHNTEAFF
CDR3nt: TGCGCCAGCAGTGACCCCGGTCACAACACTGAAGCTTTCTTT

v_gene: TRBV6-5
j_gene: TRBJ1-1
d_gene: -
abundance: -
CDR3aa: CASSYSIVTGGTEAFF
CDR3nt: TGTGCCAGCAGTTACTCGATTGTGACGGGCGGGACTGAAGCTTTCTTT

v_gene: TRBV28
j_gene: TRBJ2-1
d_gene: TRBD2
abundance: -
CDR3aa: CASSLMLAGSYNEQFF
CDR3nt: TGTGCCAGCAGTTTAATGCTAGCGGGCTCCTACAATGAGCAGTTCTTC

v_gene: TRBV5-4
j_gene: TRBJ2-1
d_gene: TRBD1
abundance: -
CDR3aa: CASSLGDRGLPNEQFF
CDR3nt: TGTGCCAGCAGCCTAGGCGACAGGGGTCTTCCGAATGAGCAGTTCTTC